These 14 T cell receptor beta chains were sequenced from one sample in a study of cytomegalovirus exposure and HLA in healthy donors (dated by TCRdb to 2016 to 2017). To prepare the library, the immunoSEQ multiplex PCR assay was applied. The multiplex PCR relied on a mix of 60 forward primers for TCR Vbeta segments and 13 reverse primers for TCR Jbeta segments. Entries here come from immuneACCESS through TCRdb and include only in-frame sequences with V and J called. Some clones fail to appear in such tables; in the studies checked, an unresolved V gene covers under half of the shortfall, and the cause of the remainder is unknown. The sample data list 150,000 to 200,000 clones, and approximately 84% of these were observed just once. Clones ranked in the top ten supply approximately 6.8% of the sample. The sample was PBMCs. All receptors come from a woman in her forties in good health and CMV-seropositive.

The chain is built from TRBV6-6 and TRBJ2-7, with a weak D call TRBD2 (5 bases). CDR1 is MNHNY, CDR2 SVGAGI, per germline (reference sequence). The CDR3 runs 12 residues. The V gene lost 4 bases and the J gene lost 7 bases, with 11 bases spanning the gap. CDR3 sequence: CASSWASTEQYF. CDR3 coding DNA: TGTGCCAGCAGTTGGGCTAGCACTGAGCAGTACTTC.

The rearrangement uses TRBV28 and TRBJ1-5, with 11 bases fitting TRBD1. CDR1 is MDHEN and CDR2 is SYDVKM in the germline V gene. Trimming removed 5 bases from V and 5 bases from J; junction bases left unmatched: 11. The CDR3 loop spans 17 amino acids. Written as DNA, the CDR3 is TGTGCCAGCAGTCTGTCACACCCGGGACAGGGGGATCAGCCCCAGCATTTT. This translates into CASSLSHPGQGDQPQHF.

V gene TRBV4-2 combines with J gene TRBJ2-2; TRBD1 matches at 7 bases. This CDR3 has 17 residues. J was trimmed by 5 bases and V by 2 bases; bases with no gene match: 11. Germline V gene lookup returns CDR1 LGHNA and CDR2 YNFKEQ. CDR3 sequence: CASSQQRTGGGTGELFF. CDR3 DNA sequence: TGTGCCAGCAGCCAACAAAGGACAGGTGGTGGTACCGGGGAGCTGTTTTTT.

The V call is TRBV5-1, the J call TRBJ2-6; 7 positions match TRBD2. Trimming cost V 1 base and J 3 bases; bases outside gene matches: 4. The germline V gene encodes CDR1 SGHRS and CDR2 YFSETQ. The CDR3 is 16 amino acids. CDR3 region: CASSLTGGNGANVLTF. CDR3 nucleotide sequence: TGCGCCAGCAGCTTGACGGGGGGTAATGGGGCCAACGTCCTGACTTTC.

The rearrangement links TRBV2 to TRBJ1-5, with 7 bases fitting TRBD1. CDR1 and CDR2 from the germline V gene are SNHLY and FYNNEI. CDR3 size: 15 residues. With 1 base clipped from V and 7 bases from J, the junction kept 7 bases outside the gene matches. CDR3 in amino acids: CASSEEGGGGQPQHF. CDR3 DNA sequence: TGTGCCAGCAGTGAAGAAGGAGGGGGCGGCCAGCCCCAGCATTTT.

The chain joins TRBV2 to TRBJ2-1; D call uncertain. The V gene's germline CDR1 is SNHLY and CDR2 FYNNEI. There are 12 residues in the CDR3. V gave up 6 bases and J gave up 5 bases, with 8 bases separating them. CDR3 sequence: CASRTDNNEQFF. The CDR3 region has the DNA TGTGCCAGCAGGACCGACAACAATGAGCAGTTCTTC.

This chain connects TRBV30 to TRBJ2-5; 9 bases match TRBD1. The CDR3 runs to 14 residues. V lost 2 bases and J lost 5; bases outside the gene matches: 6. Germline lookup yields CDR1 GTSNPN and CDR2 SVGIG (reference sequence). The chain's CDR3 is CAWSIKTGGETQYF. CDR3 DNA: TGTGCCTGGAGTATAAAGACAGGGGGGGAGACCCAGTACTTC.

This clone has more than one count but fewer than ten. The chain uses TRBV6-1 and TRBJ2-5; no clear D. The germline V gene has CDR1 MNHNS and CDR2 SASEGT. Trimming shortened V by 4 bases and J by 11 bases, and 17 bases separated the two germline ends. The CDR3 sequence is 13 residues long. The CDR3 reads CASSADPRLEQYF. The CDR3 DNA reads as TGTGCCAGCAGTGCCGACCCTAGGTTGGAGCAGTACTTC.

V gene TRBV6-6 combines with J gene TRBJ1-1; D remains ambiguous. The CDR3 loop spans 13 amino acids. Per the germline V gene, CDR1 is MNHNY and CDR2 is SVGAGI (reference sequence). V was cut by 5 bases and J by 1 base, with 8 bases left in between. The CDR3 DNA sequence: TGTGCCAGCAGTCCCTCAGAGAACACTGAAGCTTTCTTT. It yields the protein CASSPSENTEAFF.

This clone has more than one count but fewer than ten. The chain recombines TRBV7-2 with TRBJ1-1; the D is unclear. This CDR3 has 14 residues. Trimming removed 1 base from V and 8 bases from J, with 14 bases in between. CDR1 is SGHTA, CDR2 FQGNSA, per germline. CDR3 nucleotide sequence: TGTGCCAGCAGCTTAGACGGGAGTCGGGTGGAAGCTTTCTTT. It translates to CASSLDGSRVEAFF.

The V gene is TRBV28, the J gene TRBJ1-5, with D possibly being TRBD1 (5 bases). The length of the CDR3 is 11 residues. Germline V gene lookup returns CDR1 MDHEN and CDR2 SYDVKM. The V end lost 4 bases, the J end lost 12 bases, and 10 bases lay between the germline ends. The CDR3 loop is CASSSGPLQHF. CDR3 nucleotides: TGTGCCAGCAGTTCAGGGCCCCTCCAGCATTTT. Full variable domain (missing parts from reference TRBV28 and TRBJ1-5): DVKVTQSSRYLVKRTGEKVFLECVQDMDHENMFWYRQDPGLGLRLIYFSYDVKMKEKGDIPEGYSVSREKKERFSLILESASTNQTSMYLCASSSGPLQHFGDGTRLSIL.

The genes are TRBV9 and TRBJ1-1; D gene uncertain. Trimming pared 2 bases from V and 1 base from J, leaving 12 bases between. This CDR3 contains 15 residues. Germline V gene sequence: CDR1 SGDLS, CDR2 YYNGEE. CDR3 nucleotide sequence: TGTGCCAGCAGCGTGCTCCCAGGAACGAACACTGAAGCTTTCTTT. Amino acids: CASSVLPGTNTEAFF.

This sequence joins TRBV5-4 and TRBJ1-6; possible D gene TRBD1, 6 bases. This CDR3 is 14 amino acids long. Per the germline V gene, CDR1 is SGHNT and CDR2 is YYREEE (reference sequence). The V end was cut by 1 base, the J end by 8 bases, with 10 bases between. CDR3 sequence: CASSLTGTDSPLHF. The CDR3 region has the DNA TGTGCCAGCAGCTTGACAGGGACGGATTCACCCCTCCACTTT.

In DNA, the CDR3 is TGTGCCAGCAGAACCAGGGGGACGGGCAATCAGCCCCAGCATTTT. Translated, it gives CASRTRGTGNQPQHF. This sequence joins TRBV6-1 and TRBJ1-5; TRBD1 matches at 7 bases. Germline CDR1 MNHNS, CDR2 SASEGT. J gave up 2 bases and V 6 bases, and 7 bases lay outside the gene matches. The CDR3 runs 15 residues.